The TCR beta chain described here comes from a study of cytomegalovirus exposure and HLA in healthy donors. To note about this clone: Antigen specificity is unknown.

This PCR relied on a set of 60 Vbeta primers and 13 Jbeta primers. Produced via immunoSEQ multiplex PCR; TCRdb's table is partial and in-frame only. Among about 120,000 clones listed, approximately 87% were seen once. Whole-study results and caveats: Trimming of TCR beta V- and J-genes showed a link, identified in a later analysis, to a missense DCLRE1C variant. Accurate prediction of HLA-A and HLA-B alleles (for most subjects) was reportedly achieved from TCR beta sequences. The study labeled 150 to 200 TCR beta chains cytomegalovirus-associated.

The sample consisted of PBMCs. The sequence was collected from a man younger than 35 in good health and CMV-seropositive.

CDR3 loop: CSATPENEQYF. Here the CDR3 DNA reads TGCAGTGCTACCCCCGAGAACGAGCAGTACTTC. The J gene is TRBJ2-7, the V gene TRBV20-1; D unclear. CDR3 length: 11 amino acids. Germline CDR1 and CDR2: DFQATT and SNEGSKA (reference sequence). Trimming pared 4 bases from V and 5 bases from J, leaving 9 bases between.